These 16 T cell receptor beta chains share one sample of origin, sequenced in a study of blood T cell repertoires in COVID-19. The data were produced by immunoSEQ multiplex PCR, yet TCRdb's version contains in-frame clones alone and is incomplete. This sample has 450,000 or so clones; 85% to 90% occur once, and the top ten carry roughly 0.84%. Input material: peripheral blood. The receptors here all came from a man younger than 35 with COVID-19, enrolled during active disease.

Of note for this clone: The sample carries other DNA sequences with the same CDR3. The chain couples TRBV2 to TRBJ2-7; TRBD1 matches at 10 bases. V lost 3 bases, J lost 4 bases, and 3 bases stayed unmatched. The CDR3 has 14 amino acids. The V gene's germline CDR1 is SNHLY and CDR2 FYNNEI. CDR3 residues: CASSEDRGLYEQYF. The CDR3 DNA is TGTGCCAGCAGTGAGGACAGGGGGTTGTACGAGCAGTACTTC.

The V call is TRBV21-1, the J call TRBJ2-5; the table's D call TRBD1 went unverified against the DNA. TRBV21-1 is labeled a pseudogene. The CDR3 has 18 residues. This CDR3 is CASSKAPITGGAGETQYF. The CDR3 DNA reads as TGTGCCAGCAGCAAAGCGCCGATTACAGGGGGGGCCGGAGAGACCCAGTACTTC.

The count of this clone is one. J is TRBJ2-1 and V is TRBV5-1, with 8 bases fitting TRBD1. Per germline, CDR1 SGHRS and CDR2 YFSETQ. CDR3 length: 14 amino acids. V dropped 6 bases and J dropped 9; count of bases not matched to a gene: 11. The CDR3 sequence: CASNRGQVSAEQFF. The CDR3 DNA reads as TGCGCCAGCAACAGGGGACAGGTTTCCGCTGAGCAGTTCTTC.

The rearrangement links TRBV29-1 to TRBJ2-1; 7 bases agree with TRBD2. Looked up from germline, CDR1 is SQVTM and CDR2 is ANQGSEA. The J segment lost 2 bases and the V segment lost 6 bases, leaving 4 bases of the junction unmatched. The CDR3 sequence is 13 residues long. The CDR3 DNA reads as TGCAGCGTAGGAGGGACTACCTACAATGAGCAGTTCTTC. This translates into CSVGGTTYNEQFF.

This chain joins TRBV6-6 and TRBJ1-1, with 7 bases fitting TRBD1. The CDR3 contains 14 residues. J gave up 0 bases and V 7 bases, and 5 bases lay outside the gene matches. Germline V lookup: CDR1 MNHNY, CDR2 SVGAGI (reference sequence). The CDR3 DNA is TGTGCCAGCAAGTTGACAGGGATGAACACTGAAGCTTTCTTT. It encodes CASKLTGMNTEAFF.

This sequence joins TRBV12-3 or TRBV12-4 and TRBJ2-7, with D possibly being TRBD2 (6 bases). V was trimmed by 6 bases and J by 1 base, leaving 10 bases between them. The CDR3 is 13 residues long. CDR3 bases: TGTGCCAGCAGGCGGGGACTGTCCTACGAGCAGTACTTC. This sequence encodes CASRRGLSYEQYF.

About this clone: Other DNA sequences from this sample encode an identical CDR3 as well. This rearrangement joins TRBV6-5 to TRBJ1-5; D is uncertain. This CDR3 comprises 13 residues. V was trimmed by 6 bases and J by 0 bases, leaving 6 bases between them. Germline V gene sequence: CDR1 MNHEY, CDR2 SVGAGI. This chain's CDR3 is CASRRDSNQPQHF. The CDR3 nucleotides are TGTGCCAGCAGGAGGGATAGCAATCAGCCCCAGCATTTT.

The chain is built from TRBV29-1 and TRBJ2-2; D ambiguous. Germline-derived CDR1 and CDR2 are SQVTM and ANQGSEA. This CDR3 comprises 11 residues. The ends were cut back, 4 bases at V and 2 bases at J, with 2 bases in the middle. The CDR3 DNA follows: TGCAGCGTTGCTAACACCGGGGAGCTGTTTTTT. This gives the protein CSVANTGELFF.

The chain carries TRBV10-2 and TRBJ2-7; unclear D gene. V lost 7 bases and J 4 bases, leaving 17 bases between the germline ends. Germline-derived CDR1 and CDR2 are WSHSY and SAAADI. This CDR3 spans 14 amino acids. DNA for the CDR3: TGCGCCAGCAAACTCGGTCCCAACTTATACGAGCAGTACTTC. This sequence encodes CASKLGPNLYEQYF.

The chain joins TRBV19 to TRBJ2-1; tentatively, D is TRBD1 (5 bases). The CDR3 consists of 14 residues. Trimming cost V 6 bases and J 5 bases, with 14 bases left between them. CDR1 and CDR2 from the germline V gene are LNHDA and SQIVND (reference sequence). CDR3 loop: CASRTQGIDNEQFF. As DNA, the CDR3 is TGTGCCAGTAGAACCCAGGGTATCGACAATGAGCAGTTCTTC.

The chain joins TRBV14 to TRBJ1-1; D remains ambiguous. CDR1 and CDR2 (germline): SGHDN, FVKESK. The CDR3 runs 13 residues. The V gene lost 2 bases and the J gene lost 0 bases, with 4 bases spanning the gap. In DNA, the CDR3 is TGTGCCAGCAGCCAAACAGTGAACACTGAAGCTTTCTTT. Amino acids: CASSQTVNTEAFF.

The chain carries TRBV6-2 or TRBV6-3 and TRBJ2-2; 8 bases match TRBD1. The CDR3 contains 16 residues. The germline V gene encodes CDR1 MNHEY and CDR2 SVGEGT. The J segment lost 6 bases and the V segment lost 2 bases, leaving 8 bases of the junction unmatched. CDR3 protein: CASSYRPGGAPGELFF. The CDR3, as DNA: TGTGCCAGCAGTTACCGTCCAGGGGGCGCCCCCGGGGAGCTGTTTTTT.

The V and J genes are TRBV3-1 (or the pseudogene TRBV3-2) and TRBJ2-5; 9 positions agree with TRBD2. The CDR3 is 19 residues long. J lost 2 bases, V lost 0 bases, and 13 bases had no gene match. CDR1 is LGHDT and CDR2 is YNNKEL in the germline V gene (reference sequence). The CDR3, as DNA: TGTGCCAGCAGCCAAGATCCCCGGAGGGGACTAGCAGCACAAGAGACCCAGTACTTC. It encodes CASSQDPRRGLAAQETQYF.

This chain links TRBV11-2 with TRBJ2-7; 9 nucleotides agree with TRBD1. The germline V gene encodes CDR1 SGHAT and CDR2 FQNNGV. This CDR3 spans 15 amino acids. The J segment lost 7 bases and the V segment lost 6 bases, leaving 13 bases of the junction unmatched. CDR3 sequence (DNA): TGTGCCAGCAGTCGGACAGGGGACCCAATGGAAGAGCAGTACTTC. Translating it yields CASSRTGDPMEEQYF.

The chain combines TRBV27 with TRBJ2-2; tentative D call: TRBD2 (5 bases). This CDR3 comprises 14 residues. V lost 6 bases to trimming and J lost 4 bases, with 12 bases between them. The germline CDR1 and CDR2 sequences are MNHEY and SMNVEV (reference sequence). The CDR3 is CASSRGVGTGELFF. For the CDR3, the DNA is TGTGCCAGCAGCCGGGGAGTGGGCACCGGGGAGCTGTTTTTT.

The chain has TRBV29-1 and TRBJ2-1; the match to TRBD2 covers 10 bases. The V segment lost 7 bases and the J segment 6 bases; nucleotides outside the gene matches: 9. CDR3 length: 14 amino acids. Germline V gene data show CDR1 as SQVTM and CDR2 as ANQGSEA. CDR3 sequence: CSESLAGPGNEQFF. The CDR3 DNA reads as TGCAGCGAATCACTAGCGGGGCCTGGCAATGAGCAGTTCTTC.